These 17 T cell receptor beta chains share one sample of origin, sequenced in a study of T cells in Graves' hyperthyroidism and ophthalmopathy. The source material, RNA transcripts, was used to amplify TCR beta CDR3 regions. The TCR CDR3 first-round RT-PCR relied on the HTBI primer set. TCRdb reprocessed the multiplex PCR reads with MiXCR, giving one entry per CDR3 protein. The data hold about 560,000 distinct CDR3 sequences, with around 16% observed a single time. The material sequenced was blood. All receptors derive from a woman aged 30 to 39 with Graves' hyperthyroidism.

This clonotype was seen a handful of times. The chain links TRBV6-9 to TRBJ1-6; D might be TRBD1 (6 bases). V lost 6 bases to trimming and J lost 11 bases, with 11 bases between them. The germline V gene encodes CDR1 MNHGY and CDR2 SVAAGI. The CDR3 is 12 residues long. The CDR3, as DNA: TGTGCCAGCAGGGGTGGACAGACACCCCTCCACTTT. This encodes CASRGGQTPLHF.

The gene calls are TRBV24-1 and TRBJ2-4; 9 bases match TRBD1. CDR3 size: 15 residues. Germline V gives CDR1 KGHDR, CDR2 SFDVKD. V shed 4 bases and J 8 bases; nucleotides not matched to a gene: 8. In DNA form, the CDR3 reads TGTGCCACCAGTGAAACCGGGACAGGGCAATACATTCAGTACTTC. Translated, it gives CATSETGTGQYIQYF.

This clonotype occurred many times. The rearrangement links TRBV20-1 to TRBJ2-1; 9 bases match TRBD2. The germline V gene encodes CDR1 DFQATT and CDR2 SNEGSKA (reference sequence). With V trimmed by 3 bases and J by 6 bases, 3 bases remained unmatched. The CDR3 is 13 amino acids. DNA of the CDR3: TGCAGTGCTAGCGCGGGGGGGTTCAATGAGCAGTTCTTC. Its protein product is CSASAGGFNEQFF.

This clonotype was seen more than once but under ten times. The chain carries TRBV6-1 and TRBJ2-2; D gene ambiguous. Germline V lookup: CDR1 MNHNS, CDR2 SASEGT. The CDR3 sequence is 12 residues long. Trimming shortened V by 5 bases and J by 7 bases, and 8 bases separated the two germline ends. The CDR3 DNA reads TGTGCCAGCAGTTTTAAGGGCGGGGAGCTGTTTTTT. As protein: CASSFKGGELFF.

In this sample, this clonotype turned up many times. V is TRBV18 and J is TRBJ2-7; TRBD1 might be the D (6 bases). There are 15 residues in the CDR3. Germline V gene lookup returns CDR1 KGHSH and CDR2 LQKENI. The ends were cut back, 4 bases at V and 2 bases at J, with 15 bases in the middle. This CDR3 is CASSQRLGDTYEQYF. CDR3 nucleotides: TGTGCCAGCTCACAAAGGCTAGGGGACACCTACGAGCAGTACTTC.

The gene calls are TRBV20-1 and TRBJ1-3; 7 nucleotides agree with TRBD1. V gave up 6 bases and J gave up 4 bases; unmatched junction bases: 9. This CDR3 has 14 amino acids. From germline, CDR1 is DFQATT and CDR2 SNEGSKA (reference sequence). The CDR3 sequence: CSATKTGPGNTIYF. DNA of the CDR3: TGCAGTGCCACCAAGACAGGGCCAGGAAACACCATATATTTT.

This clonotype was detected many times. The chain uses TRBV24-1 and TRBJ2-1; a possible D gene is TRBD1 (5 bases). Trimming left V 4 bases short and J 2 bases short, with 11 bases between. Germline V gene data show CDR1 as KGHDR and CDR2 as SFDVKD. This CDR3 region has 15 residues. This CDR3 reads CATSEQAGPYNEQFF. For the CDR3, the DNA is TGTGCCACCAGTGAACAGGCAGGGCCCTACAATGAGCAGTTCTTC.

The J gene is TRBJ2-7, the V gene TRBV7-8; 8 positions agree with TRBD1. With V trimmed by 5 bases and J by 1 base, 10 bases remained unmatched. CDR1 is SGHVS, CDR2 FQNEAQ, per germline. This CDR3 region has 16 residues. The CDR3: CASSALDRGNSYEQYF. CDR3 DNA sequence: TGTGCCAGCAGCGCCTTAGACAGGGGTAATTCCTACGAGCAGTACTTC.

This clonotype turned up a few times. The chain recombines TRBV28 with TRBJ1-5; maybe TRBD1 (5 bases). CDR1 and CDR2 from the germline V gene are MDHEN and SYDVKM. The CDR3 extends over 17 amino acids. V lost 6 bases and J lost 8, with 26 bases in between. CDR3 residues: CASRGPGSPGGGEPQHF. The CDR3 DNA is TGTGCCAGCAGAGGGCCGGGCTCTCCGGGGGGGGGGGAGCCCCAGCATTTT.

The V and J genes are TRBV19 and TRBJ2-1; 13 bases match TRBD2. The junction had 8 bases not matched to a gene; V was cut back by 1 base and J by 5 bases. There are 18 residues in the CDR3. Germline assignment: CDR1 LNHDA and CDR2 SQIVND (reference sequence). In nucleotides, the CDR3 is TGTGCCAGTAGTATAGCTACGACTAGCGGGAGGACTAACAATGAGCAGTTCTTC. Translated: CASSIATTSGRTNNEQFF.

This clonotype was observed a few times. V gene TRBV9 combines with J gene TRBJ1-2; perhaps TRBD1 as D (5 bases). CDR1 and CDR2 (germline): SGDLS, YYNGEE. This CDR3 spans 15 amino acids. Trimming pared 3 bases from V and 5 bases from J, leaving 17 bases between. CDR3 DNA sequence: TGTGCCAGCAGCGACCACGGGACCTATTCTTATGGCTACACCTTC. Translation gives CASSDHGTYSYGYTF.

This clonotype was counted ten times or more. The rearrangement uses TRBV3-1 and TRBJ2-4, with D uncertain. Germline V gene sequence: CDR1 LGHDT, CDR2 YNNKEL (reference sequence). Trimming took off 1 base at V and 7 bases at J, with 14 bases between the two ends. The CDR3 runs to 15 residues. In nucleotides, the CDR3 is TGTGCCAGCAGCCAAGTCGCTGTATCGGGCAACATTCAGTACTTC. Translating gives CASSQVAVSGNIQYF.

The sample holds many counts of this clonotype. V gene TRBV2 combines with J gene TRBJ2-3; the D is unclear. CDR1 and CDR2 (germline): SNHLY, FYNNEI. Trimming cost V 6 bases and J 4 bases, with 8 bases left between them. There are 12 residues in the CDR3. CDR3 nucleotides: TGTGCCAGCAGGGATTCTTCAGATACGCAGTATTTT. This codes for CASRDSSDTQYF.

This clonotype was detected ten times or more. CDR3 sequence (DNA): TGTGCCAGCAGCTTAGGTTCCGACGAGCAGTACTTC. This codes for CASSLGSDEQYF. The rearrangement uses TRBV11-3 and TRBJ2-7; D gene unclear. This CDR3 region has 12 residues. Germline V gives CDR1 SGHNT, CDR2 YENEEA. Trimming stripped 1 base from V and 5 bases from J, with 6 bases between.

The rearrangement uses TRBV18 and TRBJ1-4, with D possibly being TRBD1 (5 bases). The CDR3 is 15 amino acids. CDR1 is KGHSH, CDR2 LQKENI, per germline. Deletions cut 3 bases from V and 3 bases from J, with 11 bases between. The CDR3 protein is CASSPGGSSNEKLFF. CDR3 nucleotides: TGTGCCAGCTCACCGGGGGGGTCGTCTAATGAAAAACTGTTTTTT. The full variable domain, its missing parts supplied by reference TRBV18 and TRBJ1-4, is NAGVMQNPRHLVRRRGQEARLRCSPMKGHSHVYWYRQLPEEGLKFMVYLQKENIIDESGMPKERFSAEFPKEGPSILRIQQVVRGDSAAYFCASSPGGSSNEKLFFGSGTQLSVL.

This clonotype came up once. This may be a read error, as it is one base from a much larger clone. J is TRBJ2-2 and V is TRBV2, with 7 bases lining up with TRBD1. Germline-derived CDR1 and CDR2 are SNHLY and FYNNEI. This CDR3 is built from 16 residues. With 7 bases clipped from V and 1 base from J, the junction kept 9 bases outside the gene matches. In nucleotides, the CDR3 is TGTGCCAGCAAGGAACAGGGGACGGTGAACACCGGGGAGCTGTTTTTT. It specifies CASKEQGTVNTGELFF.

The chain joins TRBV20-1 to TRBJ2-1; TRBD1 is a possible D gene (6 bases). In germline, CDR1 is DFQATT, CDR2 SNEGSKA (reference sequence). The CDR3 contains 12 residues. V lost 6 bases and J 9 bases, leaving 15 bases between the germline ends. In DNA, the CDR3 is TGCAGTGCCTGGGACAATACGGGTGAGCAGTTCTTC. Protein: CSAWDNTGEQFF.